This T cell receptor beta chain stems from a study of T cell responses to AZD1222 COVID-19 vaccine. Details on this clone: The antigen is undetermined.

The table came from immunoSEQ multiplex PCR; TCRdb's copy has only in-frame clones and leaves some out. The sample yields about 76,000 clones, around 87% seen once. CDR1 is SGHRS, CDR2 YFSETQ, per germline. The CDR3 spans 14 residues. The ends lost 3 bases at V and 5 bases at J; junction bases unmatched: 7. Study-wide results and caveats: Donors skewed white British and female; clonal diversity was possibly underestimated. Recipients of AZD1222 seropositive at baseline numbered only six or seven. Regions 160-218 and 743-854 dominated among vaccine-associated CD4 TCRs spanning spike.

This chain joins TRBV5-1 and TRBJ1-1; 7 nucleotides align to TRBD1. The TCR originated in an adult in good health. The sequencing here drew on peripheral blood, taken on day 0 of MenACWY control vaccination. DNA of the CDR3: TGCGCCAGCAGCTCTACCTACAGGGGAACTGAAGCTTTCTTT. Translated, it gives CASSSTYRGTEAFF.